These T cell receptor beta chains were read from a single sample in a study of PD-1 blockade in mismatch repair-deficient tumors. Clones were sequenced by immunoSEQ multiplex PCR, and TCRdb holds only the in-frame ones, with some missing. The sample records roughly 15,000 clones, less than 85% being singletons. What these receptors recognize is not known. Sequences were derived from cells cultured in vitro, sampled from a patient treated with pembrolizumab. The receptors stem from an adult with mismatch repair-deficient cancer. Each CDR3 is given with its conserved first and last residue. A D gene is named only where the DNA matches it firmly. Not every row has a clone size; where given, it reads once, few, many or a size class.

clone size	D gene	V gene	J gene	CDR3 protein	CDR3 DNA
-	-	TRBV5-1	TRBJ2-3	CAGSFSQSLATQYF	TGCGCCGGCAGCTTCTCACAGAGCCTAGCTACGCAGTATTTT
-	-	TRBV27	TRBJ2-4	CASRGTEAKNIQYF	TGTGCCAGCAGGGGGACGGAAGCCAAAAACATTCAGTACTTC
medium-sized	TRBD1	TRBV27	TRBJ2-7	CASSLFPAGGVGQYF	TGTGCCAGCAGTTTATTTCCGGCAGGGGGCGTTGGGCAGTACTTC
few	-	TRBV7-9	TRBJ2-2	CASSPGEANTGELFF	TGTGCCAGCAGCCCAGGGGAGGCGAACACCGGGGAGCTGTTTTTT
-	TRBD1	TRBV7-3	TRBJ1-1	CASSSKTGESTEAFF	TGTGCCAGCAGCTCCAAAACAGGGGAGAGCACTGAAGCTTTCTTT
-	-	TRBV4-1	TRBJ1-5	CASSPVTTPNQPQHF	TGCGCCAGCAGCCCTGTGACAACTCCCAATCAGCCCCAGCATTTT
-	-	TRBV9	TRBJ2-5	CASSVVWAGETQYF	TGTGCCAGCAGCGTAGTATGGGCGGGAGAGACCCAGTACTTC
-	TRBD1	TRBV30	TRBJ1-5	CAWNPGQGPNQPQHF	TGTGCCTGGAATCCGGGACAGGGGCCCAATCAGCCCCAGCATTTT
-	-	TRBV7-3	TRBJ2-7	CASSPSDWYEQYF	TGTGCCAGCAGCCCATCGGACTGGTACGAGCAGTACTTC
few	-	TRBV6-5	TRBJ2-1	CASSVAGEGYNEQFF	TGTGCCAGCAGCGTTGCAGGGGAGGGCTACAATGAGCAGTTCTTC
-	TRBD2	TRBV7-9	TRBJ2-1	CASSLRLAGDNEQFF	TGTGCCAGCAGCTTAAGACTAGCGGGAGACAATGAGCAGTTCTTC
once	TRBD1	TRBV9	TRBJ2-3	CASSSGTARLDTQYF	TGTGCCAGCAGCTCGGGGACAGCAAGGTTAGATACGCAGTATTTT
-	-	TRBV10-1	TRBJ2-6	CASSGRSQSRANVLTF	TGCGCCAGCAGTGGGCGTTCACAAAGTCGGGCCAACGTCCTGACTTTC
once	-	TRBV21-1	TRBJ2-1	CASSSLGLGEQFF	TGTGCCAGCAGCAGCCTGGGTTTGGGCGAGCAGTTCTTC
-	-	TRBV7-6	TRBJ2-1	CASSISYNEQFF	TGTGCCAGCAGCATCTCCTACAATGAGCAGTTCTTC
-	-	TRBV12-5	TRBJ2-2	CASGNYVDDFTGELFF	TGTGCTAGTGGTAACTACGTGGACGATTTCACCGGGGAGCTGTTTTTT
-	-	TRBV28	TRBJ2-6	CASSFYSLSGANVLTF	TGTGCCAGCAGTTTTTACAGCCTCTCTGGGGCCAACGTCCTGACTTTC
-	-	TRBV28	TRBJ2-7	CASSSTGRIIEQYF	TGTGCCAGCAGTTCGACGGGACGGATAATCGAGCAGTACTTC
-	TRBD2	TRBV9	TRBJ2-1	CASSVAPSGKRYNEQFF	TGTGCCAGCAGCGTAGCTCCTAGCGGGAAGCGGTACAATGAGCAGTTCTTC
-	-	TRBV7-2	TRBJ1-2	CASSLGVEMGYTF	TGTGCCAGCAGCTTAGGGGTTGAAATGGGCTACACCTTC
once	-	TRBV5-1	TRBJ1-5	CASSLGPNQPQHF	TGCGCCAGCAGCTTGGGCCCAAATCAGCCCCAGCATTTT
-	-	TRBV19	TRBJ2-7	CASSIGGLAEQYF	TGTGCCAGTAGTATAGGGGGACTGGCCGAGCAGTACTTC
once	-	TRBV29-1	TRBJ1-1	CSVDLRLKVTEAFF	TGCAGCGTTGACCTGAGACTTAAGGTTACTGAAGCTTTCTTT
once	-	TRBV11-3	TRBJ1-1	CASSFTLKTSGGWDTEAFF	TGTGCCAGCAGCTTTACCCTGAAGACCTCGGGGGGCTGGGACACTGAAGCTTTCTTT
few	TRBD2	TRBV14	TRBJ2-5	CASSQDLAGGETQYF	TGTGCCAGCAGCCAAGACTTAGCGGGAGGAGAGACCCAGTACTTC
once	-	TRBV25-1	TRBJ1-2	CASSESRIKSYGYTF	TGTGCCAGCAGTGAAAGCAGGATTAAGAGCTATGGCTACACCTTC
-	-	TRBV19	TRBJ1-5	CASSMRGVHQPQHF	TGTGCCAGTAGTATGAGAGGTGTCCATCAGCCCCAGCATTTT
-	-	TRBV28	TRBJ1-5	CASSLRASHYSNQPQHF	TGTGCCAGCAGTTTAAGGGCTTCCCACTATAGCAATCAGCCCCAGCATTTT
-	TRBD1	TRBV19	TRBJ2-7	CASSPSGTVPFEQYF	TGTGCCAGTAGTCCCTCCGGGACAGTCCCCTTCGAGCAGTACTTC